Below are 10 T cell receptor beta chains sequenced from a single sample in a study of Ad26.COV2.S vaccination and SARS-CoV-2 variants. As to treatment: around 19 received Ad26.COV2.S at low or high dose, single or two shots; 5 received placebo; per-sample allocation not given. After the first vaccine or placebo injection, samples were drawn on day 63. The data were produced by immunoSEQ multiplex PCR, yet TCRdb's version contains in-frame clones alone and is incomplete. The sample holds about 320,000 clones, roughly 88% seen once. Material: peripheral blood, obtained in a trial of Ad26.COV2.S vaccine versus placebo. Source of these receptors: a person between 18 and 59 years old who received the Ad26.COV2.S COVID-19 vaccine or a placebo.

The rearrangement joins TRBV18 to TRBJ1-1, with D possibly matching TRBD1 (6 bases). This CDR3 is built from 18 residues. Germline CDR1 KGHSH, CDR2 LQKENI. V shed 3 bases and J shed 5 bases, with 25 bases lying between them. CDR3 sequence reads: CASSPLPPTGPGGTEAFF. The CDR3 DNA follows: TGTGCCAGCTCACCCCTACCGCCGACAGGCCCCGGGGGGACTGAAGCTTTCTTT.

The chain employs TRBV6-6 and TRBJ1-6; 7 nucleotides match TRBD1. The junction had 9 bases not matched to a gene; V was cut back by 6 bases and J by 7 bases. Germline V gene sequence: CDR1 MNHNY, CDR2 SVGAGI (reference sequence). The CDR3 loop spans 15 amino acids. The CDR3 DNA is TGTGCCAGCAGCTATGACAGGGTCAAAAATTCACCCCTCCACTTT. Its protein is CASSYDRVKNSPLHF.

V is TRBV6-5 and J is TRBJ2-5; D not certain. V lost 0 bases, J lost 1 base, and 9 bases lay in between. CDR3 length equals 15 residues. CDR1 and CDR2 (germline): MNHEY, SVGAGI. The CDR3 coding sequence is TGTGCCAGCAGTTACTCGTACGGAATCCAAGAGACCCAGTACTTC. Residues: CASSYSYGIQETQYF.

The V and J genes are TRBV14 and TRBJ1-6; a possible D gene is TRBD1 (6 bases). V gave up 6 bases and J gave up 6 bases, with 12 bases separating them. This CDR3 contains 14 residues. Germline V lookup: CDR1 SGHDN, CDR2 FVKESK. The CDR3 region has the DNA TGTGCCAGCAGTCGCGGGACACTTAATTCACCCCTCCACTTT. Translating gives CASSRGTLNSPLHF. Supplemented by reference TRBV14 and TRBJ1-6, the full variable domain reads EAGVTQFPSHSVIEKGQTVTLRCDPISGHDNLYWYRRVMGKEIKFLLHFVKESKQDESGMPNNRFLAERTGGTYSTLKVQPAELEDSGVYFCASSRGTLNSPLHFGNGTRLTVT.

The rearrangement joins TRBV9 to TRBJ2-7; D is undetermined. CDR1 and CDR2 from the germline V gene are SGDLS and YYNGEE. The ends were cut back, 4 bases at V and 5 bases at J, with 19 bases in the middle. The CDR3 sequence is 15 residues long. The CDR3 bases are TGTGCCAGCAGCTCCCACCGAAGGCGATTTGACGAGCAGTACTTC. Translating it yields CASSSHRRRFDEQYF.

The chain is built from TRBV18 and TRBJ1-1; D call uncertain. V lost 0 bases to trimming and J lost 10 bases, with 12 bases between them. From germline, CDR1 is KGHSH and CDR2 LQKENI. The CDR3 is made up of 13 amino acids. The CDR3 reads CASSPPVGEGAFF. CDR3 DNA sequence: TGTGCCAGCTCACCACCGGTGGGCGAGGGAGCTTTCTTT.

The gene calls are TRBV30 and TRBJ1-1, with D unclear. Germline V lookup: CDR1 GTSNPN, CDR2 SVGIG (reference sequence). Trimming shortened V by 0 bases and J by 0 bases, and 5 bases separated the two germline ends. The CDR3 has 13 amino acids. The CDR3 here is CAWSVLLNTEAFF. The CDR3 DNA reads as TGTGCCTGGAGTGTACTACTGAACACTGAAGCTTTCTTT.

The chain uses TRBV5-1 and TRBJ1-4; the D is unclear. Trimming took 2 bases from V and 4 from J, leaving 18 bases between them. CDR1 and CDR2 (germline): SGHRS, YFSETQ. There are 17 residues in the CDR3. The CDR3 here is CASSLGGGVTNNEKLFF. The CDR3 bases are TGCGCCAGCAGCTTAGGAGGTGGGGTCACTAATAATGAAAAACTGTTTTTT.

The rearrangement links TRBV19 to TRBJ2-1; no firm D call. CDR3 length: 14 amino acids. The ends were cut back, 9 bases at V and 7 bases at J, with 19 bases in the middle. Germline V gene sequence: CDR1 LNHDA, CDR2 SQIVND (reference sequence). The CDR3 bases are TGTGCCAGCAAAGCTCCCTCACCCGGAAATGAGCAGTTCTTC. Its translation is CASKAPSPGNEQFF.

Here the CDR3 DNA reads TGTGCCACGAATGGTTATAGCAATCAGCCCCAGCATTTT. It encodes CATNGYSNQPQHF. This chain joins TRBV5-8 and TRBJ1-5, with D unclear. The germline V gene encodes CDR1 SGHTS and CDR2 YDEGEE. Trimming took 9 bases from V and 0 from J, leaving 10 bases between them. CDR3 length equals 13 residues.